The present TCR beta chain was sequenced within a study of regulatory T cells in long-lasting Graves disease. Study-level results: Repertoires from persistent disease leaned toward TRBV28, TRBJ1-2 and TRBJ2-5.

This clonotype was seen many times. Its antigen is unidentified. Time point indicated: newly diagnosed GD, antithyroid drugs for less than 3 months. PBMC-extracted RNA yielded the TCR library. V lost 5 bases and J lost 3, with 9 bases in between. CDR1 KGHDR and CDR2 SFDVKD come from the germline V gene. The CDR3 covers 13 residues. Construction of TCR beta libraries relied on iRepertoire HTBI primers and on Arm-PCR targeting CDR3 regions. A single record per CDR3 protein comes from TCRdb applying MiXCR to the multiplex PCR reads. The table shows 620,000 or so distinct CDR3 sequences, with around 17% occurring only once. These same records also appear under a second study, on T cells in Graves' hyperthyroidism and ophthalmopathy. From that second work: Newly diagnosed patients aged 18 to 65 had hyperthyroidism of under 2 months' duration. Patients showing uncontrolled infection, other autoimmune disease, pregnancy or lactation were ineligible.

The chain has TRBV24-1 and TRBJ1-2; D is perhaps TRBD1 (5 bases). The sequences come from peripheral blood mononuclear cells (PBMCs), collected at new diagnosis, from a patient treated with antithyroid drugs. The TCR originated in a young woman with Graves disease. The DNA for the CDR3 is TGTGCCACCAGTGGAGGGACCGACTATGGCTACACCTTC. Amino acid sequence: CATSGGTDYGYTF.